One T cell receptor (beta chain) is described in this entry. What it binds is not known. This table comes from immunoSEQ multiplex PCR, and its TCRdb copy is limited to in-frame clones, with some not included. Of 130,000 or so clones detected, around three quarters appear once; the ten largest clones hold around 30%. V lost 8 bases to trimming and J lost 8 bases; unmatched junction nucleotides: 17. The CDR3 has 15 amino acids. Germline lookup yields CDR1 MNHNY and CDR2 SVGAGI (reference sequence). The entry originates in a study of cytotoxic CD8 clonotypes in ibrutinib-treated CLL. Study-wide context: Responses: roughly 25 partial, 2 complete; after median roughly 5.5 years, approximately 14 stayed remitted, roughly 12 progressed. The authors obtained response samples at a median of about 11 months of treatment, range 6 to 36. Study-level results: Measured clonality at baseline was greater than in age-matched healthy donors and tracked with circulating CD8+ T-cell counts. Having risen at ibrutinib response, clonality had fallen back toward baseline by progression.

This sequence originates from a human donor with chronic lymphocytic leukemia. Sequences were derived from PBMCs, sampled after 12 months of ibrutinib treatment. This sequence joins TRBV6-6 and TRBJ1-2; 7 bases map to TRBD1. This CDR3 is CASGSSGTALGGYTF. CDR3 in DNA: TGTGCCAGCGGATCGAGTGGGACAGCCTTGGGGGGCTACACCTTC.